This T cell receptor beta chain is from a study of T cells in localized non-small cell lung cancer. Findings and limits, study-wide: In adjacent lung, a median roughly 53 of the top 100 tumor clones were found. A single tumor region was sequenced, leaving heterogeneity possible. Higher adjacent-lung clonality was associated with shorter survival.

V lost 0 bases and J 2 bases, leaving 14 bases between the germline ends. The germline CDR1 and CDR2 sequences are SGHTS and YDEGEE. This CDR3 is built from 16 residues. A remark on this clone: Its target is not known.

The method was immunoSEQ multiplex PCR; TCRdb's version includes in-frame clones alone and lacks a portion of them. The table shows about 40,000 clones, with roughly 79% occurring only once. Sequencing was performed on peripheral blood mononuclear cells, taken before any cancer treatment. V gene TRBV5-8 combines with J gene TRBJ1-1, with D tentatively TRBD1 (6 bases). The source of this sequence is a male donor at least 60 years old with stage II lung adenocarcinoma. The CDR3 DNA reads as TGTGCCAGCAGCTTGGCTGGGACATTCCTTAACACTGAAGCTTTCTTT. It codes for CASSLAGTFLNTEAFF. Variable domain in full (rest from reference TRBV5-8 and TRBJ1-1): EAGVTQSPTHLIKTRGQQATLRCSPISGHTSVYWYQQALGLGLQFLLWYDEGEERNRGNFPPRFSGRQFPNYSSELNVNALELEDSALYLCASSLAGTFLNTEAFFGQGTRLTVV.